This T cell receptor (beta chain) was identified in a study of blood T cell repertoires in COVID-19. In the study overall: In each case, the material was cDNA or gDNA derived from T cells, B-cell-depleted T cells, or PBMCs.

V lost 4 bases and J 1 base, leaving 13 bases between the germline ends. This CDR3 spans 15 amino acids. Per the germline V gene, CDR1 is MNHEY and CDR2 is SMNVEV (reference sequence). This clone was picked up a small number of times. Across about two dozen US areas, participants ranged in age from roughly 18 to 95 years. Participant-reported clinical history was the basis for cohort assignment. Before being deemed recovered, Cohort 3 donors had two negative PCRs, clearance, or symptom resolution. Clones were sequenced by immunoSEQ multiplex PCR, and TCRdb holds only the in-frame ones, with some missing. This sample has about 290,000 clones, with around 90% found just once.

Sequenced material: PBMCs or T cells enriched from blood (not recorded which). This TCR was sampled from a middle-aged woman who had recovered from COVID-19. The chain has TRBV27 and TRBJ1-2; D is possibly TRBD1 (6 bases). The chain's CDR3 is CASSSTGNDNYGYTF. DNA of the CDR3: TGTGCCAGCAGTTCAACAGGGAACGATAACTATGGCTACACCTTC.